The rows below give T cell receptor beta chains drawn from one sample of a study of molecular identifiers for immune sequencing clone quantification. TCRdb processed the PCR reads anew with MiXCR; each CDR3 protein has one entry. The sample has about 500,000 distinct CDR3 sequences; around 23% are singletons. The sample comprised naive CD8+ T cells from blood, with Jurkat cell RNA spiked in. These receptors were obtained from a human donor in good health. Some libraries in this study had Jurkat cell RNA spiked in. The CDR3 runs from the conserved cysteine through the conserved F or W. A D gene is named only where the DNA matches it firmly. Size is stated for part of the rows, as once, few or many counts, or as a class when the clone is expanded.

>TRBV6-5|few|TRBJ2-5|TRBD1
TGTGCCAGCAGTTCCGTTCTAAGGACAGGGACCCAAGAGACCCAGTACTTC
CASSSVLRTGTQETQYF
>TRBV29-1|many|TRBJ2-3|TRBD2
TGCAGCATTAACCCTAGCGGCAGAAGCACAGATACGCAGTATTTT
CSINPSGRSTDTQYF
>TRBV5-5|many|TRBJ1-1|.
TGTGCCAGCAGCTTGGTTTGGAATGGAGCCACTGAAGCTTTCTTT
CASSLVWNGATEAFF
>TRBV20-1|.|TRBJ2-7|.
TGCAGTGCTAGAGATCTCCAACAGGGTTCAGGCGAGCAGTACTTC
CSARDLQQGSGEQYF
>TRBV7-4|few|TRBJ2-2|TRBD1
TGTGCCAGCAGCCACGGACAGGGGGGCGCTTTGCAGACACGAACTTTAACCGGGGAGCTGTTTTTT
CASSHGQGGALQTRTLTGELFF
>TRBV30|few|TRBJ2-3|.
TGTGCCTGGAGTCCGCTCCGTCCGATTTCAGATACGCAGTATTTT
CAWSPLRPISDTQYF
>TRBV6-1|few|TRBJ1-1|.
TGTGCCACCGCCCAGGGAGATCTTGTCGCTTTCTTT
CATAQGDLVAFF
>TRBV6-1|.|TRBJ2-7|.
TGTGCCAGCAGTGAAAGTTTCTCCTACGAGCAGTACTTC
CASSESFSYEQYF
>TRBV28|few|TRBJ2-3|.
TGTGCCAGCAGTTTATGGACGGACCCAGATACGCAGTATTTT
CASSLWTDPDTQYF
>TRBV20-1|.|TRBJ2-7|.
TGCAGTGCTAGAGAACAGAACTACGAGCAGTACTTC
CSAREQNYEQYF
>TRBV29-1|many|TRBJ2-7|.
TGCAGCGTTGAAGAAGGGGGCTACGAGCAGTACTTC
CSVEEGGYEQYF
>TRBV12-5|many|TRBJ2-3|.
TGTGCTAGTGGTTTGGTAAAGCTGGTCACAGATACGCAGTATTTT
CASGLVKLVTDTQYF
>TRBV7-2|many|TRBJ2-7|.
TGTGCCAGCAGCCCCGCCGGTGGCAGCGCCTACGAGCAGTACTTC
CASSPAGGSAYEQYF
>TRBV6-2/TRBV6-3|few|TRBJ2-7|.
TGTGCCAGCAGTTACAGGGCGGGCCACGAGCAGTACTTC
CASSYRAGHEQYF
>TRBV28|few|TRBJ2-4|.
TGTGCCAGCAGTTTTTGGTTGGGGGCCAAAAACATTCAGTACTTC
CASSFWLGAKNIQYF
>TRBV2|many|TRBJ2-1|TRBD1
TGTGCCAGCTCATTATACGGACAGGGCCGCTACAATGAGCAGTTCTTC
CASSLYGQGRYNEQFF
>TRBV6-2/TRBV6-3|.|TRBJ1-2|.
TGTGCCAGCAGTTTCAACAGGGAGAGGATCTATGGCTACACCTTC
CASSFNRERIYGYTF
>TRBV27|few|TRBJ2-3|.
TGTGCCAGCAGTTTCGGGGGCCGTCCGTACACAGATACGCAGTATTTT
CASSFGGRPYTDTQYF
>TRBV11-2|.|TRBJ1-1|.
TGTGCCAGCAGCGTATATGGGAGGTATGAAGCTTTCTTT
CASSVYGRYEAFF